The rows below give T cell receptor beta chains drawn from one sample of a study of human T cells and chemical hapten exposure. Each CDR3 protein gets one entry after TCRdb re-called the RACE reads with MiXCR. The table has 90,000 to 110,000 distinct CDR3 sequences, under 40% seen once. The sequencing here drew on whole blood, taken in connection with sensitization to the hapten diphenylcyclopropenone (DPC). The origin of the receptors is a man between 40 and 49 years old with alopecia areata. Some clones in this sample may be carry-over from other donors' samples. Both conserved end residues are part of each CDR3. The D gene is left open where the match is weak. A clone size is listed for some rows: how often the clone was seen (once, few, many), or a class if it is expanded.

abundance,len,v_gene,d_gene,j_gene,CDR3aa,CDR3nt
.,15,TRBV4-2,TRBD2,TRBJ2-7,CASSQEGGSKYEQYF,TGTGCCAGCAGCCAAGAAGGCGGGAGTAAGTACGAGCAGTACTTC
.,13,TRBV20-1,.,TRBJ1-1,CSARDTLSTEAFF,TGCAGTGCTAGAGATACATTGAGCACTGAAGCTTTCTTT
.,15,TRBV7-2,.,TRBJ2-4,CASSLGPIAKNIQYF,TGTGCCAGCAGCTTGGGACCTATAGCCAAAAACATTCAGTACTTC
.,13,TRBV6-1,.,TRBJ1-5,CASNTPGNQPQHF,TGTGCCAGCAATACTCCGGGCAATCAGCCCCAGCATTTT
.,15,TRBV11-3,TRBD2,TRBJ2-3,CASSPSGRAADTQYF,TGTGCCAGCAGCCCAAGCGGGAGGGCCGCAGATACGCAGTATTTT
few,11,TRBV6-6,.,TRBJ1-1,CASTSPTEAFF,TGTGCCAGCACCTCGCCGACTGAAGCTTTCTTT
.,14,TRBV9,.,TRBJ2-3,CASSAGLITDTQYF,TGTGCCAGCAGCGCAGGACTTATCACAGATACGCAGTATTTT
few,15,TRBV5-1,.,TRBJ2-3,CASSLAGQVTDTQYF,TGCGCCAGCAGCTTGGCCGGGCAGGTTACCGATACGCAGTATTTT
.,18,TRBV6-2/TRBV6-3,TRBD1,TRBJ2-1,CASSPGQGATGRGYEQFF,TGTGCCAGCAGCCCGGGACAGGGGGCAACGGGGAGAGGATATGAGCAGTTCTTC
.,14,TRBV9,.,TRBJ2-1,CASSVELGRGEQFF,TGTGCCAGCAGCGTAGAACTAGGAAGGGGTGAGCAGTTCTTC
few,15,TRBV29-1,.,TRBJ1-2,CSVEDWTPANYGYTF,TGCAGCGTTGAAGATTGGACACCAGCTAACTATGGCTACACCTTC
few,13,TRBV28,.,TRBJ2-2,CASSWRGPGELFF,TGTGCCAGCAGTTGGCGGGGGCCCGGGGAGCTGTTTTTT
.,14,TRBV4-2,.,TRBJ1-1,CASSQRQTNTEAFF,TGTGCCAGCAGCCAGAGACAGACGAACACTGAAGCTTTCTTT
few,15,TRBV11-2,.,TRBJ2-3,CASSLDGGVVDTQYF,TGTGCCAGCAGCTTAGATGGGGGAGTGGTAGATACGCAGTATTTT
.,13,TRBV7-2,.,TRBJ2-1,CASSPGPANEQFF,TGTGCCAGCAGCCCAGGACCGGCCAATGAGCAGTTCTTC
.,14,TRBV6-2/TRBV6-3,TRBD2,TRBJ2-5,CASSSGTTQETQYF,TGTGCCAGCAGTTCCGGGACTACTCAAGAGACCCAGTACTTC
.,12,TRBV14,TRBD2,TRBJ2-1,CASRWGGGEQFF,TGTGCCAGCCGATGGGGCGGGGGGGAGCAGTTCTTC
.,21,TRBV6-1,TRBD2,TRBJ2-3,CASSEKFGTGGTSGITDTQYF,TGTGCCAGCAGTGAAAAATTTGGGACAGGGGGGACTAGCGGGATAACAGATACGCAGTATTTT
few,16,TRBV7-8,TRBD2,TRBJ2-3,CASSILGLAGTDTQYF,TGTGCCAGCAGCATACTGGGACTAGCGGGCACAGATACGCAGTATTTT
.,12,TRBV7-2,.,TRBJ2-3,CASSSSRDTQYF,TGTGCCAGCAGCTCTTCTAGAGATACGCAGTATTTT
few,14,TRBV20-1,TRBD2,TRBJ2-1,CSAPVAGVHNEQFF,TGCAGTGCGCCTGTAGCGGGAGTACACAATGAGCAGTTCTTC
.,12,TRBV2,.,TRBJ2-3,CASRMMADTQYF,TGTGCCAGCAGAATGATGGCAGATACGCAGTATTTT
few,16,TRBV15,.,TRBJ2-2,CATSRGDGARAGELFF,TGTGCCACCAGCAGAGGCGACGGGGCCCGGGCCGGGGAGCTGTTTTTT
.,15,TRBV20-1,TRBD1,TRBJ2-2,CSAGGTGGHTGELFF,TGCAGTGCTGGGGGGACAGGCGGACACACCGGGGAGCTGTTTTTT
.,15,TRBV3-1,.,TRBJ1-3,CASSQAGTLGNTIYF,TGTGCCAGCAGCCAAGCCGGGACACTTGGAAACACCATATATTTT
.,16,TRBV5-6,.,TRBJ1-1,CASSLVFGGGLTEAFF,TGTGCCAGCAGCTTGGTGTTTGGCGGGGGCCTGACTGAAGCTTTCTTT
few,16,TRBV7-2,TRBD2,TRBJ2-1,CASSPRGAGGRNEQFF,TGTGCCAGCAGCCCCCGAGGTGCGGGAGGAAGGAATGAGCAGTTCTTC
few,14,TRBV13,.,TRBJ2-3,CASSFTDNTDTQYF,TGTGCCAGCAGCTTCACGGATAACACAGATACGCAGTATTTT
few,16,TRBV7-2,TRBD1,TRBJ2-5,CASSLGQGRVGGAQYF,TGTGCCAGCAGCTTAGGACAGGGGAGAGTGGGCGGGGCCCAGTACTTC
once,16,TRBV6-5,TRBD1,TRBJ1-5,CASSRRQGAANQPQHF,TGTGCCAGCAGTCGCCGACAGGGTGCCGCGAATCAGCCCCAGCATTTT
.,14,TRBV20-1,.,TRBJ2-1,CSARDGQGLNEQFF,TGCAGTGCTAGAGATGGTCAGGGCCTAAATGAGCAGTTCTTC
.,18,TRBV7-9,TRBD2,TRBJ2-3,CASSGRSGTIIGTDTQYF,TGTGCCAGCAGCGGCCGTAGCGGGACAATCATTGGTACAGATACGCAGTATTTT
few,13,TRBV7-9,TRBD1,TRBJ2-3,CARGTGVQDTQYF,TGTGCCAGAGGGACAGGGGTTCAAGATACGCAGTATTTT
few,15,TRBV18,.,TRBJ1-4,CASSPLGDPLRQLFF,TGTGCCAGCTCACCACTTGGGGACCCGTTGAGGCAACTGTTTTTT
.,13,TRBV10-3,.,TRBJ1-6,CAISDRDNSPLHF,TGTGCCATCAGTGATCGGGATAATTCACCCCTCCACTTT
few,13,TRBV29-1,.,TRBJ2-3,CSVGRSSTDTQYF,TGCAGCGTTGGGAGGTCTAGCACAGATACGCAGTATTTT
few,15,TRBV20-1,TRBD1,TRBJ2-5,CSAVPGQGSQETQYF,TGCAGTGCGGTTCCGGGACAGGGGTCCCAAGAGACCCAGTACTTC
few,14,TRBV7-2,.,TRBJ2-4,CASSLTGTQNIQYF,TGTGCCAGCAGCTTAACGGGGACCCAAAACATTCAGTACTTC
.,12,TRBV3-1,TRBD2,TRBJ2-7,CASSQWGGEQYF,TGTGCCAGCAGCCAGTGGGGGGGAGAGCAGTACTTC
few,13,TRBV28,.,TRBJ2-7,CASSLPPSYEQYF,TGTGCCAGCAGTTTACCACCCAGCTACGAGCAGTACTTC
.,16,TRBV3-1,TRBD2,TRBJ2-2,CASSQATGGYTGELFF,TGTGCCAGCAGCCAAGCGACGGGAGGGTACACCGGGGAGCTGTTTTTT
few,19,TRBV7-9,TRBD2,TRBJ2-3,CASSLGDWEISGSTDTQYF,TGTGCCAGCAGCTTAGGAGACTGGGAAATTAGCGGGAGCACAGATACGCAGTATTTT
.,13,TRBV19,TRBD1,TRBJ2-1,CASSNPGGNEQFF,TGTGCCAGTAGTAATCCAGGGGGCAATGAGCAGTTCTTC
few,14,TRBV6-2/TRBV6-3,.,TRBJ2-3,CASSPGGYTDTQYF,TGTGCCAGCAGCCCCGGAGGGTACACAGATACGCAGTATTTT
.,15,TRBV6-5,TRBD2,TRBJ2-3,CASSYVGGSTDTQYF,TGTGCCAGCAGTTACGTCGGGGGGTCCACAGATACGCAGTATTTT
.,14,TRBV5-1,.,TRBJ2-5,CASSLGQREETQYF,TGCGCCAGCAGCTTGGGACAGAGGGAAGAGACCCAGTACTTC
.,15,TRBV7-9,TRBD1,TRBJ1-1,CASSSDRGVSTEAFF,TGTGCCAGCAGCTCGGACAGGGGAGTTAGCACTGAAGCTTTCTTT
few,13,TRBV28,.,TRBJ2-3,CASSRVPTDTQYF,TGTGCCAGCAGTCGGGTTCCCACAGATACGCAGTATTTT
few,22,TRBV4-3,.,TRBJ2-3,CASSHKNTTSGSATHWADTQYF,TGCGCCAGCAGCCACAAGAATACTACGTCGGGATCCGCAACTCATTGGGCAGATACGCAGTATTTT
few,14,TRBV11-2,TRBD2,TRBJ2-1,CASSPGLAGEGQFF,TGTGCCAGCAGCCCGGGACTAGCGGGAGAGGGGCAGTTCTTC
few,15,TRBV18,.,TRBJ2-7,CASSPTSGYDYEQYF,TGTGCCAGCTCCCCAACATCGGGGTATGACTACGAGCAGTACTTC
medium-sized,15,TRBV7-2,TRBD1,TRBJ2-7,CASSPTGGARYEQYF,TGTGCCAGCAGCCCAACAGGGGGCGCCCGCTACGAGCAGTACTTC
.,15,TRBV7-9,TRBD1,TRBJ1-1,CASSWGDRGNTEAFF,TGTGCCAGCAGCTGGGGGGACAGGGGGAACACTGAAGCTTTCTTT
many,16,TRBV29-1,TRBD2,TRBJ2-1,CSVVPLTSGRGNEQFF,TGCAGCGTTGTGCCCTTAACTAGCGGGAGGGGGAATGAGCAGTTCTTC